This section outlines one T cell receptor beta chain sequence together with its context. This record comes from a study of blood T cell repertoires in COVID-19. Repertoires were generated with immunoSEQ multiplex PCR, while TCRdb's copy carries only in-frame clones and drops some. The sample yields 200,000 to 300,000 clones, around 84% seen once. This CDR3 is 17 amino acids long. Germline V gene lookup returns CDR1 WNHNN and CDR2 SYGVQD (reference sequence). Trimming stripped 6 bases from V and 5 bases from J, with 25 bases between. The sequenced material came from peripheral blood. The rearrangement joins TRBV10-1 to TRBJ1-2, with D uncertain. The clonotype was recovered from a woman aged 55-75 years with COVID-19, enrolled during active disease. CDR3 in DNA: TGCGCCAGCAGCAAGATGTTAAGCAGGCGCTCCAAGTATGGCTACACCTTC. It codes for CASSKMLSRRSKYGYTF.